The 28 T cell receptor beta chains reported below all come from one sample, sequenced in a study of blood T cell repertoires in COVID-19 (dated by TCRdb to the early 2020s). The library was generated by the immunoSEQ multiplex PCR assay. TCRdb carries this immuneACCESS record with in-frame sequences only. Its versions omit some clonotypes, under half of them owing to an unresolved V gene in the studies checked, with the rest unexplained. This sample holds approximately 300,000 clones; about 90% were observed only once. Approximately 10% of the sample is taken by the ten largest. Material for sequencing was peripheral blood. These receptors all stem from a woman in her twenties or thirties with COVID-19, enrolled during active disease.

The J gene is TRBJ1-2, the V gene TRBV24-1, with 7 nucleotides matching TRBD1. The trim removed 4 bases at V and 4 bases at J, leaving 2 bases unmatched. Per the germline V gene, CDR1 is KGHDR and CDR2 is SFDVKD. The length of the CDR3 is 13 residues. The CDR3 region has the DNA TGTGCCACCAGTGAAACAGGGGCCTATGGCTACACCTTC. This sequence encodes CATSETGAYGYTF.

This clone occurred once. This chain uses TRBV15 with TRBJ2-7; 13 bases align to TRBD2. The V segment lost 6 bases and the J segment 4 bases; nucleotides outside the gene matches: 6. The CDR3 covers 15 residues. In germline, CDR1 is LNHNV, CDR2 YYDKDF (reference sequence). CDR3 DNA: TGTGCCACCAGGAGAACTAGCGGGAGGGCATACGAGCAGTACTTC. It yields the protein CATRRTSGRAYEQYF.

The chain couples TRBV7-2 to TRBJ2-5, with 12 bases fitting TRBD2. The V gene end was trimmed by 5 bases and the J gene end by 6 bases; junction bases not matched to a gene: 7. The CDR3 length is 15 residues. Germline V gene data show CDR1 as SGHTA and CDR2 as FQGNSA. The CDR3 sequence: CASSQTSGSPQTQYF. The CDR3 DNA follows: TGTGCCAGCAGCCAGACTAGCGGGAGTCCGCAGACCCAGTACTTC.

V is TRBV6-5 and J is TRBJ1-5; maybe TRBD1 (6 bases). The V and J ends lost 6 bases and 6 bases respectively, with 15 bases between them. Germline V gene lookup returns CDR1 MNHEY and CDR2 SVGAGI. The CDR3 consists of 14 residues. In nucleotides, the CDR3 is TGTGCCAGCAGACCCGGACAGAGAGGTCAGCCCCAGCATTTT. Encoded protein: CASRPGQRGQPQHF.

The chain combines TRBV28 with TRBJ1-6; 7 bases map to TRBD1. CDR3 size: 14 residues. Germline values: CDR1 MDHEN, CDR2 SYDVKM. The junction had 3 bases not matched to a gene; V was cut back by 0 bases and J by 10 bases. CDR3 protein: CASSLWQGVSPLHF. In nucleotides, the CDR3 is TGTGCCAGCAGTTTATGGCAGGGGGTATCACCCCTCCACTTT.

The V and J genes are TRBV28 and TRBJ1-5; D not certain. Trimming stripped 8 bases from V and 6 bases from J, with 14 bases between. The CDR3 sequence is 13 residues long. The germline gives CDR1 MDHEN, CDR2 SYDVKM. The DNA of the CDR3 is TGTGCCAGCCTGCCGTCAGGCCGTCAGCCCCAGCATTTT. As protein: CASLPSGRQPQHF.

J is TRBJ1-5 and V is TRBV27, with TRBD1 as a possible D gene (6 bases). The germline V gene encodes CDR1 MNHEY and CDR2 SMNVEV (reference sequence). The CDR3 runs 14 residues. The V gene lost 8 bases and the J gene lost 5 bases, with 16 bases spanning the gap. DNA of the CDR3: TGTGCCAGCTCCACAGGGATAGGGGATCAGCCCCAGCATTTT. As protein: CASSTGIGDQPQHF.

The V gene is TRBV7-9, the J gene TRBJ2-5, with TRBD1 matching 8 bases. The trim removed 4 bases at V and 5 bases at J, leaving 6 bases unmatched. CDR1 is SEHNR, CDR2 FQNEAQ, per germline (reference sequence). The CDR3 has 14 residues. The CDR3 protein is CASSSTGAGETQYF. In DNA, the CDR3 is TGTGCCAGCAGCTCGACAGGGGCAGGGGAGACCCAGTACTTC. The entire variable domain, with the rest obtained from reference TRBV7-9 and TRBJ2-5, is as follows: DTGVSQNPRHKITKRGQNVTFRCDPISEHNRLYWYRQTLGQGPEFLTYFQNEAQLEKSRLLSDRFSAERPKGSFSTLEIQRTEQGDSAMYLCASSSTGAGETQYFGPGTRLLVL.

This clone was seen only once. V usage is TRBV28 and J usage is TRBJ1-1; no clear D. Germline lookup yields CDR1 MDHEN and CDR2 SYDVKM. V was cut by 3 bases and J by 1 base, with 9 bases left in between. CDR3 length: 14 amino acids. CDR3 nucleotides: TGTGCCAGCAGTTTCGCCCTAAAGAACACTGAAGCTTTCTTT. Its protein product is CASSFALKNTEAFF.

This chain connects TRBV5-6 to TRBJ1-3; 8 bases match TRBD1. Germline V CDR1 and CDR2: SGHDT, YYEEEE. V dropped 0 bases and J dropped 3; count of bases not matched to a gene: 8. The CDR3 has 17 residues. The CDR3, as DNA: TGTGCCAGCAGCTTGGGCCCCACAGGGGGACTTGGAAACACCATATATTTT. It codes for CASSLGPTGGLGNTIYF. The full variable domain, its missing parts supplied by reference TRBV5-6 and TRBJ1-3, is DAGVTQSPTHLIKTRGQQVTLRCSPKSGHDTVSWYQQALGQGPQFIFQYYEEEERQRGNFPDRFSGHQFPNYSSELNVNALLLGDSALYLCASSLGPTGGLGNTIYFGEGSWLTVV.

The rearrangement joins TRBV6-6 to TRBJ2-7; TRBD2 matches at 7 bases. The J segment lost 6 bases and the V segment lost 0 bases, leaving 5 bases of the junction unmatched. Germline assignment: CDR1 MNHNY and CDR2 SVGAGI (reference sequence). This CDR3 comprises 14 residues. The CDR3 DNA reads as TGTGCCAGCAGTTACTCGGGGGGGGTACCCGAGCAGTACTTC. It encodes CASSYSGGVPEQYF.

This clone showed up just once. This chain links TRBV30 with TRBJ1-5; D perhaps matches TRBD1 (6 bases). V lost 3 bases, J lost 5 bases, and 20 bases lay in between. The CDR3 totals 16 residues. Germline V CDR1 and CDR2: GTSNPN, SVGIG (reference sequence). CDR3 sequence: CAWSPRWTEWDQPQHF. The CDR3 nucleotides are TGTGCCTGGAGCCCTCGGTGGACAGAATGGGATCAGCCCCAGCATTTT.

This clone was counted a few times. The chain employs TRBV7-9 and TRBJ1-2; 7 bases fit TRBD1. The CDR3 runs to 14 residues. Germline V gene sequence: CDR1 SEHNR, CDR2 FQNEAQ (reference sequence). After removal of 1 base from V and 4 bases from J, the junction contained 3 bases not matched to a gene. The DNA of the CDR3 is TGTGCCAGCAGCTTAGTAGGGGGCTTCTATGGCTACACCTTC. Translation gives CASSLVGGFYGYTF.

The chain recombines TRBV15 with TRBJ2-7, with D uncertain. Germline CDR1 is LNHNV and CDR2 is YYDKDF (reference sequence). Trimming cost V 0 bases and J 3 bases, with 30 bases left between them. The CDR3 runs to 21 residues. The CDR3 spells CATSRDLFGPTSVRNLYEQYF. CDR3 DNA: TGTGCCACCAGCAGAGATCTTTTCGGCCCCACCAGTGTGCGGAACCTCTACGAGCAGTACTTC.

The J gene is TRBJ2-2, the V gene TRBV7-3, with a possible D match to TRBD1 (6 bases). The CDR3 totals 16 residues. Trimming took off 2 bases at V and 2 bases at J, with 12 bases between the two ends. Germline V gene data show CDR1 as SGHTA and CDR2 as FQGTGA. The chain's CDR3 is CASSLFGTRNTGELFF. In DNA, the CDR3 is TGTGCCAGCAGCTTATTCGGGACACGTAACACCGGGGAGCTGTTTTTT.

This clone showed up just once. At the DNA level, this CDR3 is encoded by other sequences in the same sample as well. V is TRBV19 and J is TRBJ2-1; D perhaps matches TRBD2 (6 bases). The CDR3 loop spans 13 amino acids. Trimming pared 7 bases from V and 4 bases from J, leaving 11 bases between. Germline assignment: CDR1 LNHDA and CDR2 SQIVND (reference sequence). The CDR3 DNA reads as TGTGCCAGTACCAGCGGGTATTACAATGAGCAGTTCTTC. Its protein is CASTSGYYNEQFF.

The J gene is TRBJ1-5, the V gene TRBV12-3 or TRBV12-4; a possible D gene is TRBD1 (5 bases). This CDR3 has 11 residues. V shed 2 bases and J shed 12 bases, with 8 bases lying between them. CDR3 region: CASSLRGDQHF. Here the CDR3 DNA reads TGTGCCAGCAGTTTACGGGGGGACCAGCATTTT.

The chain uses TRBV7-2 and TRBJ2-1; 13 positions agree with TRBD2. This CDR3 has 15 amino acids. Germline CDR1 and CDR2: SGHTA and FQGNSA. Trimming took 5 bases from V and 7 from J; bases not matched to a gene: 5. This chain's CDR3 is CASSLGLAGVNEQFF. CDR3 DNA sequence: TGTGCCAGCAGCCTTGGACTAGCGGGAGTTAATGAGCAGTTCTTC.

The chain has TRBV27 and TRBJ2-5; TRBD1 agrees at 8 bases. This CDR3 spans 14 amino acids. Germline V CDR1 and CDR2: MNHEY, SMNVEV (reference sequence). V was pared by 4 bases and J by 5 bases, with 6 bases of the junction left unmatched. The CDR3 protein is CASSSPGGPETQYF. CDR3 sequence (DNA): TGTGCCAGCAGTTCCCCAGGGGGCCCGGAGACCCAGTACTTC.

The V call is TRBV5-1, the J call TRBJ2-4; D perhaps matches TRBD1 (5 bases). The V end lost 3 bases, the J end lost 7 bases, and 14 bases lay between the germline ends. Germline loops: CDR1 SGHRS, CDR2 YFSETQ. CDR3 length: 14 amino acids. CDR3 residues: CASSSAQGTNIQYF. CDR3 coding DNA: TGCGCCAGCAGCTCAGCCCAGGGAACGAACATTCAGTACTTC.

The chain links TRBV4-2 to TRBJ2-1; TRBD2 agrees at 9 bases. CDR1 and CDR2 from the germline V gene are LGHNA and YNFKEQ. The J segment lost 9 bases and the V segment lost 1 base, leaving 7 bases of the junction unmatched. The CDR3 totals 15 residues. CDR3 in amino acids: CASSQVLREGREQFF. Here the CDR3 DNA reads TGTGCCAGCAGCCAAGTTCTGCGGGAGGGCCGTGAGCAGTTCTTC.

The chain combines TRBV6-1 with TRBJ2-7; D is uncertain. There are 11 residues in the CDR3. V shed 0 bases and J shed 7 bases, with 4 bases lying between them. Germline values: CDR1 MNHNS, CDR2 SASEGT. CDR3 amino acids: CASSEALEQYF. The CDR3 DNA reads TGTGCCAGCAGTGAAGCGCTAGAGCAGTACTTC.

The chain is built from TRBV19 and TRBJ2-7; 8 bases fit TRBD2. The CDR3 contains 16 residues. J lost 2 bases, V lost 4 bases, and 10 bases had no gene match. Germline loops: CDR1 LNHDA, CDR2 SQIVND (reference sequence). The CDR3 coding sequence is TGTGCCAGTAGTAGCGCTCCCGGGACTAGAACCTACGAGCAGTACTTC. Translation gives CASSSAPGTRTYEQYF.

The rearrangement uses TRBV7-3 and TRBJ1-1; D is uncertain. V gave up 2 bases and J gave up 5 bases, with 15 bases separating them. This CDR3 spans 15 amino acids. Germline CDR1 reads SGHTA; CDR2 reads FQGTGA. In nucleotides, the CDR3 is TGTGCCAGCAGCTTATCCCGGGCGTCGGGGACTGAAGCTTTCTTT. It is translated as CASSLSRASGTEAFF.

The rearrangement links TRBV7-3 to TRBJ2-1, with 10 bases aligning to TRBD1. Per the germline V gene, CDR1 is SGHTA and CDR2 is FQGTGA. Germline trimming cut 4 bases from V and 10 bases from J; bases unmatched to any gene: 10. This CDR3 region has 15 residues. CDR3 coding DNA: TGTGCCAGCAGCTCCTCCGGGACAGGGGCTGAGGAGCAGTTCTTC. Protein sequence: CASSSSGTGAEEQFF.

This chain connects TRBV18 to TRBJ2-3; 11 nucleotides agree with TRBD2. The CDR3 length is 18 residues. The germline CDR1 and CDR2 sequences are KGHSH and LQKENI. Trimming removed 4 bases from V and 0 bases from J; junction bases left unmatched: 9. The CDR3, as DNA: TGTGCCAGCTCACTATTGGGACTAGCGGCCTTTAGCACAGATACGCAGTATTTT. It translates to CASSLLGLAAFSTDTQYF. Complete variable domain (other parts from reference TRBV18 and TRBJ2-3): NAGVMQNPRHLVRRRGQEARLRCSPMKGHSHVYWYRQLPEEGLKFMVYLQKENIIDESGMPKERFSAEFPKEGPSILRIQQVVRGDSAAYFCASSLLGLAAFSTDTQYFGPGTRLTVL.

The V gene is TRBV7-8, the J gene TRBJ2-7; 7 nucleotides line up with TRBD2. Germline V lookup: CDR1 SGHVS, CDR2 FQNEAQ. CDR3 length: 14 residues. After removal of 0 bases from V and 4 bases from J, the junction contained 3 bases not matched to a gene. CDR3 coding DNA: TGTGCCAGCAGCTTAGCTGGGAGGGATTACGAGCAGTACTTC. Its translation: CASSLAGRDYEQYF.

This clone appeared once. The rearrangement uses TRBV4-3 and TRBJ2-2, with D hard to call. V dropped 0 bases and J dropped 2 bases, with 4 bases sitting between them. The CDR3 has 14 amino acids. The V gene's germline CDR1 is LGHNA and CDR2 YSLEER. The CDR3: CASSQDRNTGELFF. DNA of the CDR3: TGCGCCAGCAGCCAAGATCGTAACACCGGGGAGCTGTTTTTT.